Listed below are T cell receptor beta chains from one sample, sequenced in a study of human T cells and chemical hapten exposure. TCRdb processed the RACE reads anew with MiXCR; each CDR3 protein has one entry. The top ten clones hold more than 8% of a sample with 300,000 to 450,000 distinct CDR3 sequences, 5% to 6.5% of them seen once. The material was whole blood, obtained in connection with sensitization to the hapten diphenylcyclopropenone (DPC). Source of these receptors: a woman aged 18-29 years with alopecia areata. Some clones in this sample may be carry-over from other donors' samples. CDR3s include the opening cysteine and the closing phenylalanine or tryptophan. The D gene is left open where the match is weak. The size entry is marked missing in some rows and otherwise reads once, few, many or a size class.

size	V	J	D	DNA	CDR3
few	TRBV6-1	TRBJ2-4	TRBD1	TGTGCCAGCAGCAACTATAGACAGGGCCCAAACATTCAGTACTTC	CASSNYRQGPNIQYF
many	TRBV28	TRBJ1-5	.	TGTGCCAGCAGTTTAAATTACGGGTACTCTCAGCCCCAGCATTTT	CASSLNYGYSQPQHF
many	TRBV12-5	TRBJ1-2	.	TGTGCTAGTGGTCGTATTGGATTGAACTATGGCTACACCTTC	CASGRIGLNYGYTF
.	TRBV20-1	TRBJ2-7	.	TGCAGTGCTAGGCGAGACGACTACAAGCAGTACTTC	CSARRDDYKQYF
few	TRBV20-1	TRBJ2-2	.	TGCAGTGCTGAAGGAGATGTAGTCGGGGAGCTGTTTTTT	CSAEGDVVGELFF
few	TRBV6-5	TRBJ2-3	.	TGTGCCAGCAGTTACTCGAGGAGAACTAGCACAGATACGCAGTATTTT	CASSYSRRTSTDTQYF
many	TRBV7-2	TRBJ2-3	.	TGTGCCAGCAGCTTAAACCCCCCTGCGGATACGCAGTATTTT	CASSLNPPADTQYF
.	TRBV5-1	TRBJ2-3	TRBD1	TGCGCCAGCAGCCCGATTCGACAGGGGCGGAGCACAGATACGCAGTATTTT	CASSPIRQGRSTDTQYF
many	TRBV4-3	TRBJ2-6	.	TGCGCCAGCAGCCCCGGGGAACTCTCTGGGGCCAACGTCCTGACTTTC	CASSPGELSGANVLTF
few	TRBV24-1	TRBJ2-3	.	TGTGCCACCAGTGATTTGCGGGGGGCTAGCACAGATACGCAGTATTTT	CATSDLRGASTDTQYF
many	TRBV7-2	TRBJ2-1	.	TGTGCCAGCAGCAATAATGAGGGGACCTACAATGAGCAGTTCTTC	CASSNNEGTYNEQFF
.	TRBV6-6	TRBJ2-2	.	TGTGCCAGCAGTTACCCACTAGAGGCCGGGGAGCTGTTTTTT	CASSYPLEAGELFF
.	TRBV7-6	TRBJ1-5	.	TGTGCCAGCAGCTTAGAGTCAAACCGGCCCCAGCATTTT	CASSLESNRPQHF
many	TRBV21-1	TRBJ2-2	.	TGTGCCACCGAAGGGGAGGCTCCGGGGTGCACCGGGGAGCTGTTTTTT	CATEGEAPGCTGELFF
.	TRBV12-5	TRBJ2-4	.	TGTGCTAGTGGTGTGGGGATCAAAAACATTCAGTACTTC	CASGVGIKNIQYF
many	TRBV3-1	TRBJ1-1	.	TGTGCCAGCAGCACACCCACGCTAGAGAACACTGAAGCTTTCTTT	CASSTPTLENTEAFF
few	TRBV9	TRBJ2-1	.	TGTGCCAGCAGCGTGGGGGCTCCTTTACTCAATGAGCAGTTCTTC	CASSVGAPLLNEQFF
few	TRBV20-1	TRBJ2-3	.	TGCAGTGCTAGAGATGCGAGACTAGAATTTCACGATACGCAGTATTTT	CSARDARLEFHDTQYF
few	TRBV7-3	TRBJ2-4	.	TGTGCCAGCAGCTCCTCGCGTGGCTTC	CASSSSRGF
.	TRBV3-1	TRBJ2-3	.	TGTGCCAGCAGCCCCGACACAGAAGATACGCAGTATTTT	CASSPDTEDTQYF
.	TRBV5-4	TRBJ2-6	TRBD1	TGTGCCAGCAGCCCCCTCGGGACAGGGGTAACCGGGGCCAACGTCCTGACTTTC	CASSPLGTGVTGANVLTF
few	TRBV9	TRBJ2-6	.	TGTGCCAGCAGCCCACTCGGCTCCGGGGCCAACGTCCTGACTTTC	CASSPLGSGANVLTF
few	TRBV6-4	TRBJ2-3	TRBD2	TGTGCCAGCAGTGACGGAGTGTTAGCGGGGGGACAAGATACGCAGTATTTT	CASSDGVLAGGQDTQYF
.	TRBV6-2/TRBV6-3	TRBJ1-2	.	TGTGCCAGCAGTTACTCGGATGGCCAAGGGGAAGGCTACACCTTC	CASSYSDGQGEGYTF
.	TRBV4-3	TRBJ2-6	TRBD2	TGCGCCAGCAGCCAAGTAGCTAGCGGGGCGGCTGGGGCCAACGTCCTGACTTTC	CASSQVASGAAGANVLTF
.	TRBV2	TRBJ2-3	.	TGTGCCAGCAGTGACAACGGAGATACGCAGTATTTT	CASSDNGDTQYF
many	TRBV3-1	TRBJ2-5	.	TGTGCCAGCAGCCAAGATGATGTCATGGAGACCCAGTACTTC	CASSQDDVMETQYF
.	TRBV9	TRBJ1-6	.	TGTGCCAGCAGCGCGGGACACCGAAATTCACCCCTCCACTTT	CASSAGHRNSPLHF
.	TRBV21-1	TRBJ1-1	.	TGTGCCAGCAGCAAAGAGTACAGCCTTAGGACCACTGAAGCTTTCTTT	CASSKEYSLRTTEAFF